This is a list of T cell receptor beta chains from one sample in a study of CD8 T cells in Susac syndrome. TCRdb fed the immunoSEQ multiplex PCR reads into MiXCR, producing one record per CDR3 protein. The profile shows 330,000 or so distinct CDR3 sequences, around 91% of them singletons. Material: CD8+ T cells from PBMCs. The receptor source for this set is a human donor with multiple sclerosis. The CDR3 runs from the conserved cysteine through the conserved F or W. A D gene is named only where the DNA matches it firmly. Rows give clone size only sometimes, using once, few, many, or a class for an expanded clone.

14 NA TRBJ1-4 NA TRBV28 CASSSRRGGEKLFF TGTGCCAGCAGTTCCAGGAGGGGTGGGGAAAAACTGTTTTTT
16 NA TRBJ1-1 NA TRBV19 CASTFGNYRVNTEAFF TGTGCCAGTACCTTCGGGAACTACAGGGTGAACACTGAAGCTTTCTTT
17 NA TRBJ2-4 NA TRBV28 CASIRLGPLTPKNIQYF TGTGCCAGCATTAGACTGGGGCCATTGACACCCAAAAACATTCAGTACTTC
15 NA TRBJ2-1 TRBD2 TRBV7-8 CASSSIVTSGVEQFF TGTGCCAGCAGCTCTATCGTCACCAGCGGGGTAGAGCAGTTCTTC
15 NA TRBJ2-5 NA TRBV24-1 CATSDSDIHQETQYF TGTGCCACCAGTGATTCTGACATACACCAAGAGACCCAGTACTTC
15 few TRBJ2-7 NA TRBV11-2 CASSLDGRGSYEQYF TGTGCCAGCAGCTTAGATGGTCGGGGTTCCTACGAGCAGTACTTC
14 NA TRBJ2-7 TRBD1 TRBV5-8 CASSWGQGNVEQYF TGTGCCAGCAGCTGGGGACAGGGGAACGTCGAGCAGTACTTC
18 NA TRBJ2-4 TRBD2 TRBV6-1 CASSEALAGGIAKNIQYF TGTGCCAGCAGTGAAGCGTTGGCGGGGGGAATAGCCAAAAACATTCAGTACTTC
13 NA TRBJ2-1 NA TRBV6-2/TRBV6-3 CASSYVQYNEQFF TGTGCCAGCAGTTACGTTCAATACAATGAGCAGTTCTTC
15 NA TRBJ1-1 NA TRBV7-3 CASSLGGRGNTEAFF TGTGCCAGCAGCTTAGGGGGCAGGGGGAACACTGAAGCTTTCTTT
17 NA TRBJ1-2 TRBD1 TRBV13 CASSLRGGQSRNYGYTF TGTGCCAGCAGCTTAAGGGGGGGACAGAGCCGTAACTATGGCTACACCTTC
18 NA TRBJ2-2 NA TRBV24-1 CATSALKGGATNTGELFF TGTGCCACCAGTGCCCTTAAGGGGGGGGCAACTAACACCGGGGAGCTGTTTTTT
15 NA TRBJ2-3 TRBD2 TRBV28 CASSGGERRTDTQYF TGTGCCAGCAGCGGGGGGGAGAGGCGCACAGATACGCAGTATTTT